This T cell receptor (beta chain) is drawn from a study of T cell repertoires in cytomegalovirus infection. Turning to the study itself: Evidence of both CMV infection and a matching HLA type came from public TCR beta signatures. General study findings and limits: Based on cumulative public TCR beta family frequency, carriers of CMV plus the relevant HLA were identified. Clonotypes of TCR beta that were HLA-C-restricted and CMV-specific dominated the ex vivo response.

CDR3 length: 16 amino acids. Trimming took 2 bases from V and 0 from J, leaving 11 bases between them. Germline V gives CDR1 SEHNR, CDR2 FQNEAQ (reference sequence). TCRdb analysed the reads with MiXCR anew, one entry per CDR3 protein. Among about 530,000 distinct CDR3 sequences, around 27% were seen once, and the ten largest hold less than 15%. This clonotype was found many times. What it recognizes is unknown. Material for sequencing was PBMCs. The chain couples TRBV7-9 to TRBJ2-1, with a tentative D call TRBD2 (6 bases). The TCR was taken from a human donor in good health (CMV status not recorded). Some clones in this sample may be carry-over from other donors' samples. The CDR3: CASSLSGGNSYNEQFF. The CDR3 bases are TGTGCCAGCAGCTTATCAGGCGGGAACTCCTACAATGAGCAGTTCTTC.